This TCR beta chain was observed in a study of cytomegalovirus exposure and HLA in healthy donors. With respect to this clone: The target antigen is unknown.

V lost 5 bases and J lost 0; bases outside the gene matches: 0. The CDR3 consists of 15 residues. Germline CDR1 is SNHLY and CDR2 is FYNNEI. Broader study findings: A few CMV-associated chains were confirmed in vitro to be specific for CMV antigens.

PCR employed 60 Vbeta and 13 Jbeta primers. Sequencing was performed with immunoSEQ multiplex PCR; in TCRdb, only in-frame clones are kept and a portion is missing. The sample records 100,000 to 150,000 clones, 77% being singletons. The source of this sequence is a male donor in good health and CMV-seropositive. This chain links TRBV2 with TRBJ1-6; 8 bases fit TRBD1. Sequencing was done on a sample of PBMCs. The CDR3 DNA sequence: TGTGCCAGCAGTACAGGGGGCTCCTATAATTCACCCCTCCACTTT. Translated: CASSTGGSYNSPLHF.